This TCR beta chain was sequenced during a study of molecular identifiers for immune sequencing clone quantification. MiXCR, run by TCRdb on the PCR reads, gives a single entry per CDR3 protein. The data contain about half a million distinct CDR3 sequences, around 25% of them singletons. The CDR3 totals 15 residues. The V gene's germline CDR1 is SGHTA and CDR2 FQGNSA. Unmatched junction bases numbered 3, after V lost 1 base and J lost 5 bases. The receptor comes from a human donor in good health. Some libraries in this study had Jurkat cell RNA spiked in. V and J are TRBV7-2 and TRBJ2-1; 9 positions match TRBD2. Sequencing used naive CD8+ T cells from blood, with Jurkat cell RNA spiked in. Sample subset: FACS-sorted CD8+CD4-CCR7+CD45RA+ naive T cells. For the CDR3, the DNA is TGTGCCAGCAGCTTAGATAGCGGGGGCCACAATGAGCAGTTCTTC. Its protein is CASSLDSGGHNEQFF.